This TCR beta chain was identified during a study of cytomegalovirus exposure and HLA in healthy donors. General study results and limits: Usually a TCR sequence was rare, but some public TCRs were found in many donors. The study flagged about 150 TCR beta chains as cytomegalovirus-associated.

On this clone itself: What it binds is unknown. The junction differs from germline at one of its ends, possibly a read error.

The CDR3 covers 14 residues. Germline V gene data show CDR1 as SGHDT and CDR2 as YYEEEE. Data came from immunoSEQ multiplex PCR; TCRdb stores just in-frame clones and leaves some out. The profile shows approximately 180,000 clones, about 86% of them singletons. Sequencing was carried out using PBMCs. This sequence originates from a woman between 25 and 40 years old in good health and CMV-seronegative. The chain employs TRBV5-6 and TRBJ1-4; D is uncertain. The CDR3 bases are TGTGCCAGCAGTTTGGCAGGCCCGAATGAAAAACTGTTTTTT. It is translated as CASSLAGPNEKLFF.